Listed here are 13 T cell receptor beta chains from one sample, sequenced in a study of shared clonotypes between healthy human individuals. CD45RO-negative CD8 cells positively selected for CCR7 made up the naive population, which excluded terminally differentiated effector memory CD45RA+ cells. Assay: immunoSEQ multiplex PCR; the TCRdb copy retains only in-frame clones and omits some. The table lists over 750,000 clones, 90% to 98% of them singletons. Sequencing was carried out using naive CD8+ T cells sorted from blood. The receptors come from a man aged 25 to 40 in good health.

The chain joins TRBV19 to TRBJ1-1; the D is unclear. Between the trimmed V and J ends, which lost 3 bases and 5 bases, there was a span of 10 bases. CDR1 and CDR2 from the germline V gene are LNHDA and SQIVND (reference sequence). The CDR3 runs 13 residues. The CDR3 sequence is CASSISEWTEAFF. The CDR3 nucleotides are TGTGCCAGTAGTATTTCGGAATGGACTGAAGCTTTCTTT.

The chain employs TRBV6-6 and TRBJ2-7; TRBD2 might be the D (6 bases). Germline V gives CDR1 MNHNY, CDR2 SVGAGI (reference sequence). V was cut by 0 bases and J by 2 bases, with 14 bases left in between. The CDR3 length is 16 residues. The CDR3 is CASSYSTASATYEQYF. The CDR3, as DNA: TGTGCCAGCAGTTACTCGACGGCTAGCGCGACCTACGAGCAGTACTTC.

This clone was recorded once. V is TRBV4-3 and J is TRBJ2-1; 7 bases are a match to TRBD2. Trimming cost V 3 bases and J 8 bases; bases outside gene matches: 1. This CDR3 is built from 12 residues. Germline lookup yields CDR1 LGHNA and CDR2 YSLEER. This CDR3 is CASSHGGDEQFF. The CDR3 DNA reads TGCGCCAGCAGCCATGGGGGGGATGAGCAGTTCTTC.

The V and J genes are TRBV6-1 and TRBJ2-3, with 10 bases identical to TRBD2. With V trimmed by 0 bases and J by 5 bases, 8 bases remained unmatched. Looked up from germline, CDR1 is MNHNS and CDR2 is SASEGT. This CDR3 is 17 amino acids long. The CDR3 protein is CASSEALLAGVGDTQYF. The CDR3 nucleotides read TGTGCCAGCAGTGAAGCGCTCCTAGCGGGAGTGGGAGATACGCAGTATTTT.

V gene TRBV27 combines with J gene TRBJ1-1; D uncertain. The CDR3 sequence is 13 residues long. Trimming took off 0 bases at V and 7 bases at J, with 9 bases between the two ends. Germline CDR1 reads MNHEY; CDR2 reads SMNVEV (reference sequence). In DNA, the CDR3 is TGTGCCAGCAGTTTATCCCCCGCGGGTGAAGCTTTCTTT. It translates to CASSLSPAGEAFF.

This chain joins TRBV27 and TRBJ2-7; 7 nucleotides match TRBD1. With V trimmed by 4 bases and J by 0 bases, 6 bases remained unmatched. This CDR3 comprises 15 residues. Germline CDR1 MNHEY, CDR2 SMNVEV (reference sequence). CDR3 nucleotide sequence: TGTGCCAGCAGTTGGGGACAGTCGAGCTCCTACGAGCAGTACTTC. This translates into CASSWGQSSSYEQYF.

This chain joins TRBV7-9 and TRBJ1-2; TRBD1 is a possible D gene (5 bases). The germline CDR1 and CDR2 sequences are SEHNR and FQNEAQ (reference sequence). V was pared by 7 bases and J by 8 bases, with 20 bases between. This CDR3 has 14 residues. The CDR3 protein is CASTPAGELKGYTF. The CDR3 DNA is TGTGCCAGCACCCCAGCGGGGGAACTAAAGGGCTACACCTTC. The whole variable domain, filled in from reference TRBV7-9 and TRBJ1-2, reads DTGVSQNPRHKITKRGQNVTFRCDPISEHNRLYWYRQTLGQGPEFLTYFQNEAQLEKSRLLSDRFSAERPKGSFSTLEIQRTEQGDSAMYLCASTPAGELKGYTFGSGTRLTVV.

The J gene is TRBJ2-7, the V gene TRBV14; no clear D gene. CDR1 is SGHDN, CDR2 FVKESK, per germline. The CDR3 is 16 residues long. The V and J ends lost 0 bases and 1 base respectively, with 13 bases between them. Written as DNA, the CDR3 is TGTGCCAGCAGCCAAGATATAGGCAGTCAGTCCTACGAGCAGTACTTC. Protein sequence: CASSQDIGSQSYEQYF.

V usage is TRBV10-3 and J usage is TRBJ1-2, with D tentatively TRBD1 (5 bases). V lost 8 bases and J lost 4, with 17 bases in between. The CDR3 runs to 14 residues. From germline, CDR1 is ENHRY and CDR2 SYGVKD. CDR3 DNA sequence: TGTGCCATCCCCATGGGAGGGGAGGCCTATGGCTACACCTTC. It is translated as CAIPMGGEAYGYTF.

J is TRBJ2-1 and V is TRBV15; 7 bases map to TRBD2. Germline CDR1 reads LNHNV; CDR2 reads YYDKDF (reference sequence). V lost 1 base, J lost 0 bases, and 12 bases stayed unmatched. The length of the CDR3 is 19 residues. CDR3 nucleotides: TGTGCCACCAGCAGAGTGCCCCGACTAGCAACGAGCTCCTACAATGAGCAGTTCTTC. It codes for CATSRVPRLATSSYNEQFF.

This chain connects TRBV28 to TRBJ2-5; TRBD2 matches 10 bases. With V trimmed by 5 bases and J by 1 base, 7 bases remained unmatched. This CDR3 contains 16 residues. Germline lookup yields CDR1 MDHEN and CDR2 SYDVKM. DNA for the CDR3: TGTGCCAGCAGTGATATAGCGGGAGGATCCCAAGAGACCCAGTACTTC. Translated, it gives CASSDIAGGSQETQYF.

This chain connects TRBV7-9 to TRBJ1-5; no clear D gene. V was pared by 3 bases and J by 5 bases, with 11 bases between. Germline values: CDR1 SEHNR, CDR2 FQNEAQ (reference sequence). This CDR3 contains 14 residues. CDR3 coding DNA: TGTGCCAGCAGCTTCTCTGGGGAGGATCAGCCCCAGCATTTT. Translated: CASSFSGEDQPQHF.

The chain recombines TRBV28 with TRBJ1-5; D is uncertain. The V and J ends lost 1 base and 7 bases respectively, with 8 bases between them. The CDR3 runs 13 residues. Germline CDR1 reads MDHEN; CDR2 reads SYDVKM. The CDR3 DNA reads TGTGCCAGCAGTTTATCCCCTTCCCAGCCCCAGCATTTT. Its translation is CASSLSPSQPQHF. The entire variable domain, with the rest obtained from reference TRBV28 and TRBJ1-5, is as follows: DVKVTQSSRYLVKRTGEKVFLECVQDMDHENMFWYRQDPGLGLRLIYFSYDVKMKEKGDIPEGYSVSREKKERFSLILESASTNQTSMYLCASSLSPSQPQHFGDGTRLSIL.